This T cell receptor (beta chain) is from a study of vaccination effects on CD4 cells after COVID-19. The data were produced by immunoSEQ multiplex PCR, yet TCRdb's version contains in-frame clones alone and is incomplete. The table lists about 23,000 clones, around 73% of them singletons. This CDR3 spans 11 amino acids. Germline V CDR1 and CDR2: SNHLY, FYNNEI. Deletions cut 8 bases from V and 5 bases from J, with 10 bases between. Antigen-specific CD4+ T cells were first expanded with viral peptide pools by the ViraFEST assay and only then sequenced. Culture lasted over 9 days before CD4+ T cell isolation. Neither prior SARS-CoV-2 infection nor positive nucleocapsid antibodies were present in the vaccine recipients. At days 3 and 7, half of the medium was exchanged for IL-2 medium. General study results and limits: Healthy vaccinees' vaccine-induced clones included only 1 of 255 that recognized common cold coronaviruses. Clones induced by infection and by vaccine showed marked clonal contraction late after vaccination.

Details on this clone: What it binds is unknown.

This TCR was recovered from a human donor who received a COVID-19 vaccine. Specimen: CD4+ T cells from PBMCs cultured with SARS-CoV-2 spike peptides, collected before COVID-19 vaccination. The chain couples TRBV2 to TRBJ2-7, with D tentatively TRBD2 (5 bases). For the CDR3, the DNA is TGTGCCAGCGAGATCGGGAACGAGCAGTACTTC. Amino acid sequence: CASEIGNEQYF. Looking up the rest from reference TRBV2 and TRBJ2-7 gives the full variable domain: EPEVTQTPSHQVTQMGQEVILRCVPISNHLYFYWYRQILGQKVEFLVSFYNNEISEKSEIFDDQFSVERPDGSNFTLKIRSTKLEDSAMYFCASEIGNEQYFGPGTRLTVT.